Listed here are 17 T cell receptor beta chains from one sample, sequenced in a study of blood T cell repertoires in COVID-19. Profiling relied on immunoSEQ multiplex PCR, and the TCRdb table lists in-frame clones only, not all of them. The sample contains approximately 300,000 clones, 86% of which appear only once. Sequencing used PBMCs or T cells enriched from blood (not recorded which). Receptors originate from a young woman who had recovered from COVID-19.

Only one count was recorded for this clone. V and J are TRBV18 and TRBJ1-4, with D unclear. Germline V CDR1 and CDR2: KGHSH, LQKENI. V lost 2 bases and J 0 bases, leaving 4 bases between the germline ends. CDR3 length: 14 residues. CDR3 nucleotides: TGTGCCAGCTCACCAAGCTCAACTAATGAAAAACTGTTTTTT. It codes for CASSPSSTNEKLFF.

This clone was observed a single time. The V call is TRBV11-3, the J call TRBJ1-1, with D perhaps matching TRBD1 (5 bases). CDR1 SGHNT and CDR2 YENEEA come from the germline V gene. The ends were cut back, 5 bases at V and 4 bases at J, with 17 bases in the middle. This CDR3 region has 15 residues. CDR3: CASSTSDSTFTEAFF. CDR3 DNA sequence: TGTGCCAGCAGCACCTCAGACAGTACATTCACTGAAGCTTTCTTT. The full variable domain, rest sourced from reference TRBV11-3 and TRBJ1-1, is EAGVVQSPRYKIIEKKQPVAFWCNPISGHNTLYWYLQNLGQGPELLIRYENEEAVDDSQLPKDRFSAERLKGVDSTLKIQPAELGDSAVYLCASSTSDSTFTEAFFGQGTRLTVV.

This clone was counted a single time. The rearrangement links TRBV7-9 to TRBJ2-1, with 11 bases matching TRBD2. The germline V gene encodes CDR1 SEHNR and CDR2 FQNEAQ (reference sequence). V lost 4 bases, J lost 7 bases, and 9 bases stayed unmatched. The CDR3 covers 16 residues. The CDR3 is CASSSLSGRARNEQFF. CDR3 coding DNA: TGTGCCAGCAGCTCCCTTAGCGGGAGGGCCCGTAATGAGCAGTTCTTC.

CDR3 amino acids: CASSLGTSGSNEQFF. CDR3 nucleotide sequence: TGCGCCAGCAGCTTGGGGACTAGCGGGAGCAATGAGCAGTTCTTC. The rearrangement joins TRBV5-1 to TRBJ2-1, with 13 bases matching TRBD2. The germline CDR1 and CDR2 sequences are SGHRS and YFSETQ. This CDR3 has 15 residues. Trimming cost V 0 bases and J 6 bases; bases outside gene matches: 0.

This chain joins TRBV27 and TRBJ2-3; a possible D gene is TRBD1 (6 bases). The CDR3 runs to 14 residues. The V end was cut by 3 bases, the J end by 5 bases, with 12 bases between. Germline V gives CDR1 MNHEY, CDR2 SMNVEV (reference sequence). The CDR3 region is CASSFLQGVDTQYF. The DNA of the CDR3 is TGTGCCAGCAGTTTTCTACAGGGAGTAGATACGCAGTATTTT.

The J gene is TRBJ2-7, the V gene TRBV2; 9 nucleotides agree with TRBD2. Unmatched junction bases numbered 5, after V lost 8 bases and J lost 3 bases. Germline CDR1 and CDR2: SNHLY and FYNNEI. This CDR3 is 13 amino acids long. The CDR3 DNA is TGTGCCAGCCAGGGACTAGCACTCTACGAGCAGTACTTC. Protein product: CASQGLALYEQYF.

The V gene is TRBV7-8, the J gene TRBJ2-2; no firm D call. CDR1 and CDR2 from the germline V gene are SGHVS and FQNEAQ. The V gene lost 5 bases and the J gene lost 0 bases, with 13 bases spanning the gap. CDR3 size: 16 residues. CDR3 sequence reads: CASSPTGLPNTGELFF. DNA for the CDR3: TGTGCCAGCAGCCCAACTGGGCTACCGAACACCGGGGAGCTGTTTTTT.

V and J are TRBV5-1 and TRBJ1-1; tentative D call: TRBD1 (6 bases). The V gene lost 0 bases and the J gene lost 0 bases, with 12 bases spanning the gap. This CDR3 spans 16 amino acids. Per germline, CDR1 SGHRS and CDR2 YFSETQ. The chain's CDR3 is CASSLGPGDLNTEAFF. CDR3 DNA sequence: TGCGCCAGCAGCTTGGGGCCAGGGGATTTGAACACTGAAGCTTTCTTT.

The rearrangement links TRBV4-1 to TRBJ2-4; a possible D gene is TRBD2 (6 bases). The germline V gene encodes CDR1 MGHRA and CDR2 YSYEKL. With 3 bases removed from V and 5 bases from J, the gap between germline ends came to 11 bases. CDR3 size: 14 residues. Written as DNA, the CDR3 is TGCGCCAGCAGCCATCCTGGGGAGGAAAACATTCAGTACTTC. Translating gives CASSHPGEENIQYF.

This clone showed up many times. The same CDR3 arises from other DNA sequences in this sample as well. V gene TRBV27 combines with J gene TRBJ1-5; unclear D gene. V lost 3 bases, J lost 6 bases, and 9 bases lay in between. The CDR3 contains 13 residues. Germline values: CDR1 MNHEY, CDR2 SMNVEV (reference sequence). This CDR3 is CASSFRGGQPQHF. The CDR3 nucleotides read TGTGCCAGCAGTTTCAGAGGAGGTCAGCCCCAGCATTTT.

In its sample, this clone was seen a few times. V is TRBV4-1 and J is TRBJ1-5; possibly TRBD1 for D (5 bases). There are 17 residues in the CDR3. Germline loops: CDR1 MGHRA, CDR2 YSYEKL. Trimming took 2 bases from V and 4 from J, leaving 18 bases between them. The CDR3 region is CASSQPAQGMGNQPQHF. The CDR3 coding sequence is TGCGCCAGCAGCCAACCCGCCCAGGGTATGGGGAATCAGCCCCAGCATTTT.

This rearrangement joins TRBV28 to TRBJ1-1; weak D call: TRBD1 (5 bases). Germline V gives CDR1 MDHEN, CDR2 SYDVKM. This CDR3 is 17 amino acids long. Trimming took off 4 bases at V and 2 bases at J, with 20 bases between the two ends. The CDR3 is CASSSPLSRGYNTEAFF. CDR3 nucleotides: TGTGCCAGCAGTTCCCCCCTCTCTAGGGGATATAACACTGAAGCTTTCTTT.

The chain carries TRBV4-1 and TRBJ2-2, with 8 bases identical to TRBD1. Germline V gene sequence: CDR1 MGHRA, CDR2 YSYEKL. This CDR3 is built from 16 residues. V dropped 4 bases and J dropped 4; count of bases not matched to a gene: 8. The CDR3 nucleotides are TGCGCCAGCAGCCCTATAGACAGGGGCGGCACCGGGGAGCTGTTTTTT. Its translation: CASSPIDRGGTGELFF.

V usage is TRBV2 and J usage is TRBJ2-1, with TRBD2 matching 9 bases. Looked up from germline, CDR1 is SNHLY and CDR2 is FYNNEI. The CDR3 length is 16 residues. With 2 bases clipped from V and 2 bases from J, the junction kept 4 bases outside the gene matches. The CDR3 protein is CASSERAGGTYNEQFF. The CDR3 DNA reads TGTGCCAGCAGTGAAAGGGCGGGGGGGACCTACAATGAGCAGTTCTTC.

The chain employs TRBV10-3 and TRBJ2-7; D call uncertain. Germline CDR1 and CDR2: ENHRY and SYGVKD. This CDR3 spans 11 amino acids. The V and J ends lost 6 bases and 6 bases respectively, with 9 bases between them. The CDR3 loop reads CAIRARGEQYF. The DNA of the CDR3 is TGTGCCATCAGGGCCCGAGGCGAGCAGTACTTC.

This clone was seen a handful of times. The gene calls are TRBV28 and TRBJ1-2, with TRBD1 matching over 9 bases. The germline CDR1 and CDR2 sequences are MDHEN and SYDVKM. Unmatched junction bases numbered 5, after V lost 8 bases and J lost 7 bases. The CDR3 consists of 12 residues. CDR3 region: CASRDRVIGYTF. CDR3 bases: TGTGCCAGCCGGGACAGGGTGATTGGCTACACCTTC.

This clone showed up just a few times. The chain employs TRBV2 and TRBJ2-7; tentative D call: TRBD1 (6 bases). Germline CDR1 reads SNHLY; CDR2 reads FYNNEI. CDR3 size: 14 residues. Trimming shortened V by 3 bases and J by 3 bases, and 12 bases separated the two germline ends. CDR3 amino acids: CASSDRGKIYEQYF. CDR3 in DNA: TGTGCCAGCAGTGACAGGGGAAAGATCTACGAGCAGTACTTC.